This T cell receptor beta chain was sequenced in a study of cytomegalovirus exposure and HLA in healthy donors. The CDR3 is 15 residues long. V was clipped by 6 bases and J by 3 bases; unmatched bases: 2. Germline lookup yields CDR1 LNHDA and CDR2 SQIVND (reference sequence). PCR used 60 Vbeta primers and 13 Jbeta primers. The assay was immunoSEQ multiplex PCR, and TCRdb's table has in-frame clones only and misses some. The sample totals about 140,000 clones; its top ten clones hold 2% to 3%. Sequencing used PBMCs. This TCR came from a man aged 35 to 55 in good health and CMV-seronegative. V is TRBV19 and J is TRBJ2-2; 12 bases agree with TRBD2. The CDR3 DNA reads TGTGCCAGTAGGCGGACTAGCGGGGACACCGGGGAGCTGTTTTTT. Translated: CASRRTSGDTGELFF.